A single sample gave rise to the 19 T cell receptor beta chains below, sequenced in a study of cytomegalovirus exposure and HLA in healthy donors. The PCR contained 60 Vbeta and 13 Jbeta primers. The protocol was immunoSEQ multiplex PCR, while the TCRdb copy is restricted to in-frame clones and leaves out a portion. The table shows 150,000 to 200,000 clones, with around 80% occurring only once. Sequenced: PBMCs. The receptors were sampled from a woman in her thirties or forties in good health and CMV-seronegative.

The chain recombines TRBV6-1 with TRBJ1-2; D is possibly TRBD1 (5 bases). Trimming took off 2 bases at V and 7 bases at J, with 17 bases between the two ends. The CDR3 extends over 15 amino acids. From germline, CDR1 is MNHNS and CDR2 SASEGT. The CDR3 nucleotides are TGTGCCAGCAGTGAATTAGGGAAGGGGTTGGCTGGCTACACCTTC. Amino acid sequence: CASSELGKGLAGYTF.

V usage is TRBV11-3 and J usage is TRBJ2-2, with 10 bases aligning to TRBD2. Germline CDR1 and CDR2: SGHNT and YENEEA. The CDR3 spans 15 residues. Trimming cost V 3 bases and J 6 bases; bases outside gene matches: 4. CDR3 loop: CASSLSSGRPGELFF. In nucleotides, the CDR3 is TGTGCCAGCAGCTTGAGTAGCGGGAGGCCCGGGGAGCTGTTTTTT.

This clone was detected a few times. The chain joins TRBV5-6 to TRBJ2-3; 7 nucleotides match TRBD2. Trimming at V came to 4 bases and at J to 3 bases, leaving 8 bases not matched to a gene. The length of the CDR3 is 15 residues. Per the germline V gene, CDR1 is SGHDT and CDR2 is YYEEEE. CDR3: CASSPSGKRTDTQYF. The DNA of the CDR3 is TGTGCCAGCAGCCCAAGCGGGAAGAGGACAGATACGCAGTATTTT.

The rearrangement links TRBV5-6 to TRBJ2-1; possibly TRBD2 for D (6 bases). Trimming removed 1 base at V and 8 bases at J, with 10 bases between. The CDR3 covers 13 residues. CDR1 and CDR2 (germline): SGHDT, YYEEEE. Here the CDR3 reads CASSLPGLHEQFF. The CDR3 bases are TGTGCCAGCAGCTTGCCGGGACTGCATGAGCAGTTCTTC.

V gene TRBV19 combines with J gene TRBJ2-2, with D perhaps TRBD2 (5 bases). Germline CDR1 is LNHDA and CDR2 is SQIVND (reference sequence). The CDR3 extends over 16 amino acids. V lost 4 bases to trimming and J lost 0 bases, with 12 bases between them. The CDR3 bases are TGTGCCAGTAGTAGGTCCGTCGGGGCGAACACCGGGGAGCTGTTTTTT. Protein product: CASSRSVGANTGELFF. Drawing the rest from reference TRBV19 and TRBJ2-2, the complete variable domain is DGGITQSPKYLFRKEGQNVTLSCEQNLNHDAMYWYRQDPGQGLRLIYYSQIVNDFQKGDIAEGYSVSREKKESFPLTVTSAQKNPTAFYLCASSRSVGANTGELFFGEGSRLTVL.

This clone was observed a few times. This chain uses TRBV6-1 with TRBJ1-1; TRBD1 is a possible D gene (5 bases). V lost 9 bases to trimming and J lost 4 bases, with 15 bases between them. Per the germline V gene, CDR1 is MNHNS and CDR2 is SASEGT. The CDR3 loop spans 13 amino acids. The CDR3 sequence: CASRGGWGTEAFF. The CDR3 DNA reads TGTGCCAGTAGGGGAGGGTGGGGCACTGAAGCTTTCTTT.

This chain uses TRBV2 with TRBJ1-1; a weak D match, TRBD1 (6 bases). Trimming stripped 5 bases from V and 1 base from J, with 11 bases between. This CDR3 spans 14 amino acids. Germline V gene sequence: CDR1 SNHLY, CDR2 FYNNEI. The CDR3 protein is CASSTAGANTEAFF. As DNA, the CDR3 is TGTGCCAGCAGTACGGCAGGGGCGAACACTGAAGCTTTCTTT.

The gene calls are TRBV30 and TRBJ2-7; TRBD2 matches at 12 bases. Germline V gene data show CDR1 as GTSNPN and CDR2 as SVGIG (reference sequence). J lost 1 base, V lost 7 bases, and 8 bases had no gene match. The length of the CDR3 is 15 residues. The CDR3 loop reads CAFSKGLAGSYEQYF. CDR3 nucleotides: TGTGCCTTCTCAAAAGGACTAGCGGGATCCTACGAGCAGTACTTC.

The chain has TRBV11-2 and TRBJ2-3; 10 positions agree with TRBD1. Germline loops: CDR1 SGHAT, CDR2 FQNNGV. CDR3 length: 14 residues. Trimming took 6 bases from V and 4 from J; bases not matched to a gene: 4. The CDR3 here is CASSGQGEADTQYF. The CDR3 DNA sequence: TGTGCCAGCAGTGGACAGGGGGAGGCAGATACGCAGTATTTT.

V and J are TRBV5-1 and TRBJ2-5, with 10 bases identical to TRBD2. From germline, CDR1 is SGHRS and CDR2 YFSETQ. The CDR3 consists of 16 residues. V dropped 4 bases and J dropped 7; count of bases not matched to a gene: 13. CDR3 in amino acids: CASSPSTSGTKGTQYF. The DNA of the CDR3 is TGCGCCAGCAGCCCCAGCACTAGCGGGACCAAAGGGACCCAGTACTTC.

A single count supports this clone. This chain links TRBV18 with TRBJ1-4; D unresolved. Looked up from germline, CDR1 is KGHSH and CDR2 is LQKENI. The CDR3 contains 15 residues. V was shortened by 3 bases and J by 0 bases, with 8 bases between the two germline ends. The CDR3 bases are TGTGCCAGCTCACCTATAACTTCAACTAATGAAAAACTGTTTTTT. This sequence encodes CASSPITSTNEKLFF.

The chain has TRBV7-9 and TRBJ2-5; 13 nucleotides align to TRBD2. Germline V gene sequence: CDR1 SEHNR, CDR2 FQNEAQ (reference sequence). J gave up 3 bases and V 3 bases, and 4 bases lay outside the gene matches. This CDR3 spans 16 amino acids. CDR3 residues: CASSFGLAGVEETQYF. CDR3 DNA sequence: TGTGCCAGCAGCTTCGGACTAGCGGGGGTGGAAGAGACCCAGTACTTC.

V usage is TRBV2 and J usage is TRBJ1-1, with unresolved D. Germline lookup yields CDR1 SNHLY and CDR2 FYNNEI. The V and J ends lost 8 bases and 7 bases respectively, with 14 bases between them. The CDR3 has 12 residues. CDR3 sequence reads: CASSLTPYEAFF. The CDR3 region has the DNA TGTGCCAGCTCGTTAACACCGTATGAAGCTTTCTTT.

CDR3: CSVEDRGGRIGNEQFF. DNA of the CDR3: TGCAGCGTTGAAGATCGAGGCGGGAGAATAGGCAATGAGCAGTTCTTC. J is TRBJ2-1 and V is TRBV29-1, with TRBD2 matching 7 bases. CDR3 length equals 16 residues. The germline CDR1 and CDR2 sequences are SQVTM and ANQGSEA. With 0 bases clipped from V and 6 bases from J, the junction kept 11 bases outside the gene matches.

The chain links TRBV30 to TRBJ1-2; the D gene is possibly TRBD1 (5 bases). The germline V and J ends were trimmed by 7 bases and 8 bases, with 20 bases remaining between them. The CDR3 runs 13 residues. CDR1 is GTSNPN and CDR2 is SVGIG in the germline V gene (reference sequence). CDR3: CASGGRGLGGYTF. The CDR3 bases are TGTGCCTCGGGAGGTAGGGGCCTGGGCGGCTACACCTTC.

V usage is TRBV2 and J usage is TRBJ2-5; 13 nucleotides match TRBD2. CDR3 size: 15 residues. Germline CDR1 and CDR2: SNHLY and FYNNEI. V was pared by 5 bases and J by 4 bases, with 4 bases of the junction left unmatched. The CDR3 nucleotides are TGTGCCAGCAGTCCCGGGACTAGCGGGATAGAGACCCAGTACTTC. As protein: CASSPGTSGIETQYF. Filled out from reference TRBV2 and TRBJ2-5, the complete variable domain reads EPEVTQTPSHQVTQMGQEVILRCVPISNHLYFYWYRQILGQKVEFLVSFYNNEISEKSEIFDDQFSVERPDGSNFTLKIRSTKLEDSAMYFCASSPGTSGIETQYFGPGTRLLVL.

The V gene is TRBV6-1, the J gene TRBJ2-2, with 7 bases identical to TRBD2. The CDR3 spans 16 residues. Trimming cost V 4 bases and J 4 bases; bases outside gene matches: 9. CDR1 and CDR2 (germline): MNHNS, SASEGT. As DNA, the CDR3 is TGTGCCAGCAGTGTCCTCGGACTAGATACCACCGGGGAGCTGTTTTTT. Translating gives CASSVLGLDTTGELFF.

V is TRBV5-1 and J is TRBJ1-3, with D unclear. V was clipped by 4 bases and J by 8 bases, with 10 bases between them. The CDR3 consists of 12 residues. The germline V gene encodes CDR1 SGHRS and CDR2 YFSETQ. The CDR3 spells CASSQEEDTIYF. CDR3 sequence (DNA): TGCGCCAGCAGCCAGGAGGAGGACACCATATATTTT.

The chain joins TRBV7-8 to TRBJ1-4, with TRBD1 identical over 10 bases. Germline V lookup: CDR1 SGHVS, CDR2 FQNEAQ. CDR3 length: 17 amino acids. V shed 2 bases, J shed 7 bases, and the junction held 10 bases outside the gene matches. Written as DNA, the CDR3 is TGTGCCAGCAGCTTAACCCTCGACAGGGGGCGATCTGAAAAACTGTTTTTT. Protein product: CASSLTLDRGRSEKLFF. The whole variable domain, remainder taken from reference TRBV7-8 and TRBJ1-4, is GAGVSQSPRYKVAKRGQDVALRCDPISGHVSLFWYQQALGQGPEFLTYFQNEAQLDKSGLPSDRFFAERPEGSVSTLKIQRTQQEDSAVYLCASSLTLDRGRSEKLFFGSGTQLSVL.